The clone carrying this TCR beta chain was counted a few times. Its antigen remains unknown. RNA extraction was followed by reverse transcription into cDNA, which acted as the sequencing template. Sequenced by immunoSEQ multiplex PCR; TCRdb stores in-frame clones only, minus some. The profile shows roughly 200,000 clones, around 63% of them singletons. These data originate in a study of CD8+ T cells in alopecia areata. Study results and caveats: Lesional scalp, especially alopecia totalis/universalis, showed higher clonality than normal scalp.

After removal of 3 bases from V and 5 bases from J, the junction contained 2 bases not matched to a gene. The CDR3 loop spans 14 amino acids. Germline V gene lookup returns CDR1 LNHDA and CDR2 SQIVND (reference sequence). Alopecia areata patients provided lesional scalp punch biopsies and peripheral blood. The source was CD4+ T cells sorted from blood, collected at week 0. The chain carries TRBV19 and TRBJ2-3, with 10 bases lining up with TRBD2. This TCR derives from a human donor with alopecia areata. Here the CDR3 reads CASSMGTSEDTQYF. Written as DNA, the CDR3 is TGTGCCAGTAGTATGGGGACTAGCGAAGATACGCAGTATTTT.